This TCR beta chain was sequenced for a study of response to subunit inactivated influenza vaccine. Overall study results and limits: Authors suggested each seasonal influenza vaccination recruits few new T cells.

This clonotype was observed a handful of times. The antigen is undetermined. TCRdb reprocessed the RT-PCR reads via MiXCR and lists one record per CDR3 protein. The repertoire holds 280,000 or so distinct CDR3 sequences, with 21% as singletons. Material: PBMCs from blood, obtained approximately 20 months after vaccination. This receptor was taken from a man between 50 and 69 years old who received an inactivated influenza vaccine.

The CDR3 sequence: CASSLHGPTEAFF. The CDR3 bases are TGTGCCAGCAGCTTACATGGCCCCACTGAAGCTTTCTTT. The rearrangement joins TRBV7-9 to TRBJ1-1; D not certain. The germline V gene encodes CDR1 SEHNR and CDR2 FQNEAQ (reference sequence). The CDR3 sequence is 13 residues long. The V gene lost 2 bases and the J gene lost 4 bases, with 8 bases spanning the gap. Full variable domain (remainder filled in from reference TRBV7-9 and TRBJ1-1): DTGVSQNPRHKITKRGQNVTFRCDPISEHNRLYWYRQTLGQGPEFLTYFQNEAQLEKSRLLSDRFSAERPKGSFSTLEIQRTEQGDSAMYLCASSLHGPTEAFFGQGTRLTVV.